These T cell receptor beta chains were read from a single sample in a study of CD8+ T cells in alopecia areata. TCRdb's copy holds only in-frame clones and misses some; the assay was immunoSEQ multiplex PCR. This repertoire shows more than 150,000 clones, about 60% found once; its top ten account for 10% to 15%. The sequencing here drew on CD8+ T cells sorted from blood, taken at week 24, from a patient treated with tofacitinib. The receptors stem from a human donor with alopecia areata. Both conserved end residues are part of each CDR3. The order of the fields is CDR3 length, V gene, CDR3 protein.

12	TRBV5-6	CASSLFTDTQYF
13	TRBV15	CATSRQGSTEQYF
17	TRBV27	CASSLGHPGKRSDTQYF
16	TRBV19	CASTDRGQGNNSPLHF
11	TRBV10-3	CAIGSDQPQHF
13	TRBV29-1	CSVENSLDGGGFF
16	TRBV4-2	CASSQSAGRGSYEQYF
15	TRBV4-2	CASSQGAGGNQPQHF
13	TRBV7-9	CASSSGSPDTQYF
12	TRBV7-9	CASSWQNTEAFF
15	TRBV25-1	CASSELGGFNNEQFF
12	TRBV13	CASSLGRDTQYF
16	TRBV21-1	CASSKDGGNSTDTQYF
12	TRBV19	CAGEQGGETQYF
14	TRBV7-8	CASSSSGGVSEQYF
17	TRBV7-8	CASSLPKEAVYYNEQFF
14	TRBV29-1	CSVPAARDPETQYF
14	TRBV6-5	CASSYSQGNQPQHF
13	TRBV7-6	CASSLDSYNEQFF
14	TRBV5-1	CASHHDITNTEAFF
10	TRBV2	CASSDFGYTF
15	TRBV7-9	CASSSTGQDPHEQYF
17	TRBV7-9	CASSFGTRSSYNSPLHF
13	TRBV2	CASSEARAEEQFF
16	TRBV30	CATLTGVTSIYNEQFF
13	TRBV29-1	CSVVRGPTGELFF
18	TRBV5-4	CASTPSDSGGRYTGELFF
12	TRBV29-1	CSVVLRGGEQYF
13	TRBV5-6	CASRMDRVDEQYF
13	TRBV2	CASSELGTDTQYF
13	TRBV14	CASSQGGRYEQYF
17	TRBV5-6	CASSLRRGRGIIYEQYF
13	TRBV30	CAWSPTTGYGYTF
16	TRBV4-1	CASSQEDAGQGHEQYF
15	TRBV9	CASSMDGARSYEQYF
11	TRBV25-1	CASSRSREQYF
14	TRBV5-1	CASSTSGLDYEQYF
13	TRBV27	CASSPTGFNEQYF
14	TRBV10-3	CAISDGTGPSPLHF
11	TRBV18	CASCPRGLQYF
13	TRBV9	CASSALALNEQFF
12	TRBV25-1	CASTGDGSPLHF
16	TRBV2	CASSESSGVRMNEQYF
13	TRBV11-2	CASSPGQGGTQYF
18	TRBV12-5	CASGLIKSGRHPGSPLHF
13	TRBV6-6	CASSYGGNDEQFF
12	TRBV5-6	CASSLSNSPLHF
16	TRBV7-9	CASKTTRDRLDTEAFF
12	TRBV7-9	CASSSERYEQYF
14	TRBV7-6	CASSGGEANYGYTF